This T cell receptor beta chain was profiled in a study of T cells in localized non-small cell lung cancer. General study findings and limits: Uninvolved neighboring lung showed the greatest T cell clonality, exceeding tumor. Longer overall survival was associated with a higher density of T cells in the blood. In adjacent lung appeared a median around 62 of the top 100 tumor clones. Heterogeneity remains possible, as sequencing covered one tumor region only.

Assay: immunoSEQ multiplex PCR; the TCRdb copy retains only in-frame clones and omits some. Among roughly 9,900 clones listed, 70% to 85% were seen once. Trimming took 0 bases from V and 6 from J; bases not matched to a gene: 5. Germline assignment: CDR1 SGHAT and CDR2 FQNNGV. There are 14 residues in the CDR3. This clone appeared a single time. Its antigen is not identified. The specimen comprised peripheral blood, sampled before any cancer treatment. The chain employs TRBV11-2 and TRBJ2-7; the match to TRBD2 covers 7 bases. The clonotype comes from a male donor older than 55 with stage I lung adenocarcinoma. The CDR3 loop is CASSLEPGGSEQYF. The CDR3, as DNA: TGTGCCAGCAGCTTAGAACCGGGGGGTAGCGAGCAGTACTTC.